This T cell receptor beta chain is from a study of CD8+ T cells in alopecia areata. The study, taken as a whole, reports: In lesional scalp, particularly from alopecia totalis/universalis, clonality was higher than in normal scalp. Scalp clonality, along with expanded CD8+ clones among the top 100, was significantly decreased by tofacitinib. During tofacitinib treatment, many expanded lesional clones remained in scalp and blood.

The CDR3 is made up of 12 amino acids. Looked up from germline, CDR1 is SGHVS and CDR2 is FQNEAQ. Trimming stripped 5 bases from V and 0 bases from J, with 3 bases between. Treatment reported: oral pan-JAK inhibitor, 5-10 mg twice daily. Separation by sorting yielded CD4+ and CD8+ T cells from PBMCs. With respect to this clone: Its target is unknown. A read error likely explains this, since a far larger clone differs by one base.

Extracted from the samples, RNA was reverse transcribed into cDNA to serve as the sequencing template. Sequencing was performed with immunoSEQ multiplex PCR; in TCRdb, only in-frame clones are kept and a portion is missing. This repertoire shows 180,000 or so clones, more than 45% found once; its top ten account for roughly 5.8%. This clonotype was obtained from a human donor with alopecia areata. The rearrangement joins TRBV7-8 to TRBJ2-3; D unclear. Source: CD4+ T cells sorted from blood, taken at week 24, from a patient treated with tofacitinib. In DNA form, the CDR3 reads TGTGCCAGCAGCCCAAGCACAGATACGCAGTATTTT. Translation: CASSPSTDTQYF.